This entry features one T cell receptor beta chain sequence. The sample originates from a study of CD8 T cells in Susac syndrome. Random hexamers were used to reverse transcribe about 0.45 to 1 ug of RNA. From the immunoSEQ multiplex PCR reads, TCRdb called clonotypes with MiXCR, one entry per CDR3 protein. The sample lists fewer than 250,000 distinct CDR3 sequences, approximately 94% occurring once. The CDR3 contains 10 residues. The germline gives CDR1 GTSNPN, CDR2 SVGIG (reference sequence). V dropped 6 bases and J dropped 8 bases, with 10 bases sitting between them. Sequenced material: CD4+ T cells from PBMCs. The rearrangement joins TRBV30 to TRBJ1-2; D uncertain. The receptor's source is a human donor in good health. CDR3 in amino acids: CACTPGGYTF. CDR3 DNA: TGTGCCTGCACCCCCGGGGGCTACACCTTC.